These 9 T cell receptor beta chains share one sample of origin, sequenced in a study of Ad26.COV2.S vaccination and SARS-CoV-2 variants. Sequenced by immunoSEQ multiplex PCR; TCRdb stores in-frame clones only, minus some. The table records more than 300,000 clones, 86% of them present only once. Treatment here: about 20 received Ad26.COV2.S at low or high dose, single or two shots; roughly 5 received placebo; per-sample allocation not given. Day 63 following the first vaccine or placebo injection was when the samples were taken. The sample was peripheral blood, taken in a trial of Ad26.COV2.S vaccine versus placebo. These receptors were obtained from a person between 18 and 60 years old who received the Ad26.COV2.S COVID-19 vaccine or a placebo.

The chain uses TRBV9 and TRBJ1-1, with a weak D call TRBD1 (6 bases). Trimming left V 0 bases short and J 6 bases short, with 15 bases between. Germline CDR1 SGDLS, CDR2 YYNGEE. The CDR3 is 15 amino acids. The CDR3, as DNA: TGTGCCAGCAGCGTAGCTGCGGACAGACGCGCTGAAGCTTTCTTT. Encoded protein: CASSVAADRRAEAFF.

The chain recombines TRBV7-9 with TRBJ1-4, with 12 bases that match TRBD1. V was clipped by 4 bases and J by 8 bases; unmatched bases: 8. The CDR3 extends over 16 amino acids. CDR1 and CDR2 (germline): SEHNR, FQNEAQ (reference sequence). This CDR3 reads CASSSRDRGLREKLFF. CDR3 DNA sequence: TGTGCCAGCAGCTCCCGGGACAGGGGGCTTAGGGAAAAACTGTTTTTT.

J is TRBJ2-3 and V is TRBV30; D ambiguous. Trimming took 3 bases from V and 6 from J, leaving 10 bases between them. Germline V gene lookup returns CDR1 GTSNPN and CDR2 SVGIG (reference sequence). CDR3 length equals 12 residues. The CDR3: CAWSPWADTQYF. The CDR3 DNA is TGTGCCTGGAGCCCCTGGGCTGATACGCAGTATTTT.

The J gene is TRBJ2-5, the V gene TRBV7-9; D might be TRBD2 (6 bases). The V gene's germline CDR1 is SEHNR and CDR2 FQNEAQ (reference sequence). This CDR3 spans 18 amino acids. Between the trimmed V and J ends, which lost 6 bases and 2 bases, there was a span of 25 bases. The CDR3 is CASRKRPQGPGSQETQYF. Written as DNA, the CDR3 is TGTGCCAGCAGGAAAAGGCCTCAGGGACCCGGGAGTCAAGAGACCCAGTACTTC.

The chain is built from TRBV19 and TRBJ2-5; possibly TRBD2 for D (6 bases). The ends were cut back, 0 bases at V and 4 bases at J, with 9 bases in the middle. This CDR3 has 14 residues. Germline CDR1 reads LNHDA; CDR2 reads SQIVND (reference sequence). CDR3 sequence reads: CASSIDGGGETQYF. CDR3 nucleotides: TGTGCCAGTAGTATAGACGGGGGTGGAGAGACCCAGTACTTC.

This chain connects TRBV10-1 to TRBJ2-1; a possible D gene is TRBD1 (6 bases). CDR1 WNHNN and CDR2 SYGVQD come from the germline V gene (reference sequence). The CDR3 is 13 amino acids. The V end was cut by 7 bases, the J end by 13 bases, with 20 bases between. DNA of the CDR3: TGCGCCAGCACACAGGGTGGGGGAATGCGCCAGTTCTTC. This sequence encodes CASTQGGGMRQFF.

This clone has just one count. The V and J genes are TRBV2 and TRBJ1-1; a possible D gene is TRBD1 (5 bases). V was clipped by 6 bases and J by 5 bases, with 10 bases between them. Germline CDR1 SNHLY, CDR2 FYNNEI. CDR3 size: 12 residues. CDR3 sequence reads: CASRVGGTEAFF. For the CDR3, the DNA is TGTGCCAGCAGGGTGGGGGGGACTGAAGCTTTCTTT.

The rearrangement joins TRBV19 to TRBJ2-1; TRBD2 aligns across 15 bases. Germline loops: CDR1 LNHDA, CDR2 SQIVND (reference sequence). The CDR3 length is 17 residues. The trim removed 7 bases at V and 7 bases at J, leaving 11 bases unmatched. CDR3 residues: CASTRTSGGATGNEQFF. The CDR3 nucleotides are TGTGCCAGTACCCGGACTAGCGGGGGGGCCACTGGGAATGAGCAGTTCTTC.

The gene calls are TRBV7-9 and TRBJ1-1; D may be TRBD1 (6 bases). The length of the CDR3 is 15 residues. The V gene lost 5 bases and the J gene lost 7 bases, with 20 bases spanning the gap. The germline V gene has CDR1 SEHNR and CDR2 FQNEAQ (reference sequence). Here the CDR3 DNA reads TGTGCCAGCAGCCCAGGGGACGGGTTCACCCATGAAGCTTTCTTT. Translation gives CASSPGDGFTHEAFF.